One sample yielded the 7 T cell receptor beta chains listed below, sequenced in a study of blood T cell repertoires in COVID-19. Assay used: immunoSEQ multiplex PCR; TCRdb lists only in-frame clones, some missing. This table holds about 260,000 clones, 87% found once. Sequencing used peripheral blood. These receptors were taken from a woman aged 40 to 55 who had recovered from COVID-19.

This chain joins TRBV9 and TRBJ2-5; perhaps TRBD1 as D (6 bases). Germline loops: CDR1 SGDLS, CDR2 YYNGEE. The CDR3 is 14 amino acids. The V and J ends lost 3 bases and 3 bases respectively, with 12 bases between them. The CDR3 coding sequence is TGTGCCAGCAGCGGAGGGACATGGAAAGAGACCCAGTACTTC. It is translated as CASSGGTWKETQYF.

The rearrangement links TRBV2 to TRBJ1-1, with 8 bases lining up with TRBD1. Looked up from germline, CDR1 is SNHLY and CDR2 is FYNNEI. CDR3 size: 14 residues. After removal of 6 bases from V and 3 bases from J, the junction contained 6 bases not matched to a gene. CDR3 sequence (DNA): TGTGCCAGCAGCCTCAGGGGGCGCGACACTGAAGCTTTCTTT. Protein: CASSLRGRDTEAFF.

This sequence joins TRBV14 and TRBJ1-2; 7 nucleotides align to TRBD1. The CDR3 length is 13 residues. Losses at the gene ends were 1 base for V and 8 bases for J; bases not matched to a gene: 4. Germline values: CDR1 SGHDN, CDR2 FVKESK. CDR3 residues: CASSQGTGRGYTF. As DNA, the CDR3 is TGTGCCAGCAGCCAAGGGACAGGTCGAGGCTACACCTTC.

V is TRBV6-6 and J is TRBJ1-5; possibly TRBD1 for D (6 bases). V lost 6 bases and J 7 bases, leaving 16 bases between the germline ends. Germline V lookup: CDR1 MNHNY, CDR2 SVGAGI (reference sequence). This CDR3 region has 14 residues. The CDR3 DNA sequence: TGTGCCAGCAGGCTACAGGGAGGGGGGCAGCCCCAGCATTTT. Residues: CASRLQGGGQPQHF.

The V call is TRBV6-5, the J call TRBJ2-1; 9 bases are shared with TRBD2. V shed 4 bases, J shed 3 bases, and the junction held 4 bases outside the gene matches. Germline assignment: CDR1 MNHEY and CDR2 SVGAGI. CDR3 length: 15 amino acids. CDR3 in DNA: TGTGCCAGCAGTTTAGCGGGGGTGAACTACAATGAGCAGTTCTTC. This translates into CASSLAGVNYNEQFF.

This chain uses TRBV6-5 with TRBJ2-3, with D tentatively TRBD1 (6 bases). CDR3 length: 13 residues. Germline-derived CDR1 and CDR2 are MNHEY and SVGAGI. Trimming removed 7 bases from V and 4 bases from J, with 12 bases in between. CDR3 sequence reads: CASTPTGSDTQYF. The DNA for the CDR3 is TGTGCCAGCACCCCGACAGGCTCAGATACGCAGTATTTT.

V and J are TRBV4-3 and TRBJ1-6; TRBD1 aligns across 7 bases. Germline CDR1 reads LGHNA; CDR2 reads YSLEER. This CDR3 is 17 amino acids long. J lost 5 bases, V lost 2 bases, and 9 bases had no gene match. CDR3 residues: CASSQSAQGENNSPLHF. The CDR3 DNA reads TGCGCCAGCAGCCAATCTGCTCAGGGGGAGAATAATTCACCCCTCCACTTT.